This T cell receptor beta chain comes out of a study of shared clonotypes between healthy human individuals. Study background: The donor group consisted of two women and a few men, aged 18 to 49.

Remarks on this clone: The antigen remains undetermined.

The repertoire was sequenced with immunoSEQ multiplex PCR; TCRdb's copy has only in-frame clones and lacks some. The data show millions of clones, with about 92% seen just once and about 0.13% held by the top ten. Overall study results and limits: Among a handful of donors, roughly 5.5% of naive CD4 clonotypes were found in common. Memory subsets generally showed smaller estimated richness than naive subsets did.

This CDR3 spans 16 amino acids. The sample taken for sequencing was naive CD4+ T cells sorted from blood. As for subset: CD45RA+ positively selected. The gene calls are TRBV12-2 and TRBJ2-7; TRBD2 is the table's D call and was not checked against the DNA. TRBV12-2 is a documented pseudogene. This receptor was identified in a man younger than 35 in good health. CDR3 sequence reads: CASRLSIRGNSYEQYF. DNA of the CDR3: TGTGCAAGTCGCTTGTCGATCCGGGGTAACTCCTACGAGCAGTACTTC.